The entry below gives a single TCR beta chain sequence along with its context. The data originate from a study of Ad26.COV2.S vaccination and SARS-CoV-2 variants. Study as a whole: Ad26.COV2.S shots went into the muscle once or twice, 56 days apart.

Data came from immunoSEQ multiplex PCR; TCRdb stores just in-frame clones and leaves some out. The sample records about 320,000 clones, 86% being singletons. As for treatment: over 15 received Ad26.COV2.S at low or high dose, single or two shots; 5 received placebo; per-sample allocation not given. All samples were drawn on day 63, counting from the first vaccine or placebo injection. The sample was peripheral blood, taken in a trial of Ad26.COV2.S vaccine versus placebo. This clonotype originated in a person between 18 and 59 years old who received the Ad26.COV2.S COVID-19 vaccine or a placebo.

The DNA for the CDR3 is TGCGCCAGCAGCCAAGTCAGGGCCGGGGAGCTGTTTTTT. Its protein product is CASSQVRAGELFF. The chain joins TRBV4-3 to TRBJ2-2; D possibly corresponds to TRBD1 (5 bases). Trimming cost V 1 base and J 6 bases, with 6 bases left between them. Germline V gene sequence: CDR1 LGHNA, CDR2 YSLEER. The CDR3 is 13 residues long.